This entry is about one T cell receptor beta chain. No antigen is known for it. No DNA is shown, since the ends of the CDR3 on it are uncertain; the CDR3 is the one TCRdb lists. At the DNA level, this CDR3 is encoded by other sequences in the same sample as well. The data belong to a study of cytomegalovirus exposure and HLA in healthy donors. General study results and limits: Cytomegalovirus association was listed for 150 to 200 TCR beta chains. It was in a later analysis that TCR association rates were seen to vary by HLA locus, highest for DRB1 and lowest for HLA-C.

Inclusive of both ends, the CDR3 amounts to 18 amino acids. The germline V gene has CDR1 LNHNV and CDR2 YYDKDF (reference sequence). Use of 60 Vbeta and 13 Jbeta primers characterized the PCR. Sequenced by immunoSEQ multiplex PCR; TCRdb stores in-frame clones only, minus some. The table records about 230,000 clones, 70% to 85% of them present only once. The V call is TRBV15, the J call TRBJ2-6; TRBD1 is taken as the D call from the table, unchecked against the DNA. The clonotype originates from a middle-aged woman in good health and CMV-seronegative. The sample consisted of PBMCs. This CDR3 reads CATSRVATGNSGANVLTF.